This T cell receptor beta chain was obtained from a study of OX40 agonist ivuxolimab in advanced cancers. The CDR3 length is 14 residues. V was clipped by 4 bases and J by 4 bases; unmatched bases: 4. Germline V lookup: CDR1 MGHRA, CDR2 YSYEKL. Notes on the study in general: Clonal expansion from baseline to week 6 occurred in both CD4+ and CD8+ T cells.

Using immunoSEQ multiplex PCR, the repertoire was profiled, and TCRdb retains in-frame clones only, with some absent. The table lists approximately 38,000 clones, 82% of them singletons. With regard to this clone: Its antigen remains unidentified.

Material: CD4+ or CD8+ T cells sorted from blood, obtained in a trial of the OX40 agonist ivuxolimab. The rearrangement uses TRBV4-1 and TRBJ2-5, with 9 bases that match TRBD1. The TCR sequence derives from an adult with an advanced solid tumor such as melanoma, head and neck, liver or kidney cancer. The CDR3 coding sequence is TGCGCCAGCAGCCGACAGGGGGTGGGAGAGACCCAGTACTTC. Its translation: CASSRQGVGETQYF.